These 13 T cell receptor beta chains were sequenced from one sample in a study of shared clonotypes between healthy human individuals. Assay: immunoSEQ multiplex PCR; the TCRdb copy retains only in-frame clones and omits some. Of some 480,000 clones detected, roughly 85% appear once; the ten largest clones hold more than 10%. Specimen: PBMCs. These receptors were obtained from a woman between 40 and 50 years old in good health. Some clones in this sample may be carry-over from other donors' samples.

The CDR3 sequence is CSVVPEGYEQYF. The CDR3 DNA follows: TGCAGCGTCGTCCCCGAGGGCTACGAGCAGTACTTC. The chain has TRBV29-1 and TRBJ2-7, with D possibly TRBD2 on 5 matching bases. CDR1 and CDR2 (germline): SQVTM, ANQGSEA. Trimming removed 6 bases from V and 3 bases from J, with 12 bases in between. This CDR3 has 12 residues.

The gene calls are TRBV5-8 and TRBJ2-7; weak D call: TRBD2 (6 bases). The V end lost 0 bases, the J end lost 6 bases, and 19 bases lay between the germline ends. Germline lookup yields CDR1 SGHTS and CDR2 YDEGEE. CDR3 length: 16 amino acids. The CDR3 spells CASSLVGGVHRSEQYF. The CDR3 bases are TGTGCCAGCAGCTTGGTTGGCGGGGTGCACCGGTCCGAGCAGTACTTC.

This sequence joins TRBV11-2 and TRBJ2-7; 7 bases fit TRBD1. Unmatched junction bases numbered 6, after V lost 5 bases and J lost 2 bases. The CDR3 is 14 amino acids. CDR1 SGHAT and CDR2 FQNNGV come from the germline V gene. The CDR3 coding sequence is TGTGCCAGCAGCGGGACGACAGGGACCTACGAGCAGTACTTC. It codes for CASSGTTGTYEQYF.

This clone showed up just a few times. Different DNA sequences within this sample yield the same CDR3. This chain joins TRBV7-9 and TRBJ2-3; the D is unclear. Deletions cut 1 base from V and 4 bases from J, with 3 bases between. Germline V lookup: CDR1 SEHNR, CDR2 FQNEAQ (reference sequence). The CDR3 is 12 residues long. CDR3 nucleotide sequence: TGTGCCAGCAGCTTAGACGCAGATACGCAGTATTTT. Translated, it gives CASSLDADTQYF.

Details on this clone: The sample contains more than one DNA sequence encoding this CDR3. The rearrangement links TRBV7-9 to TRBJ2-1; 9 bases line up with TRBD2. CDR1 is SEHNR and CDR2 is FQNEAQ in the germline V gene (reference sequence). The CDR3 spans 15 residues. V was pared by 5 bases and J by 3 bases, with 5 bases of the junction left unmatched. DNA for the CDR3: TGTGCCAGCAGCCCCGGACTAGCGTTCTACAATGAGCAGTTCTTC. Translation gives CASSPGLAFYNEQFF.

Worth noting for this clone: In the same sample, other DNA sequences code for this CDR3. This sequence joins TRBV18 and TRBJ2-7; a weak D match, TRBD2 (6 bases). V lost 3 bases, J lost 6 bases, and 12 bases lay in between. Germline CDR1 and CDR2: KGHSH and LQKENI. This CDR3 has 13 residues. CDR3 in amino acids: CASSPRTSSEQYF. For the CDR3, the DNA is TGTGCCAGCTCACCGAGAACTAGCAGCGAGCAGTACTTC.

The CDR3 DNA reads as TGTGCCAGCAGTTTATCAGGCCGGACCCAGTACTTC. Residues: CASSLSGRTQYF. The rearrangement joins TRBV28 to TRBJ2-5; D is undetermined. Per germline, CDR1 MDHEN and CDR2 SYDVKM. CDR3 length equals 12 residues. V was clipped by 1 base and J by 7 bases, with 7 bases between them.

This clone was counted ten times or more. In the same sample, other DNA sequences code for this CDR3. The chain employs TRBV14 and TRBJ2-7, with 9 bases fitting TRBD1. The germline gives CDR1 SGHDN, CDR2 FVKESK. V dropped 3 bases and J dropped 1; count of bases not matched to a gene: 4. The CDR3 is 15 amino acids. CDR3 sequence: CASSHGTGWSYEQYF. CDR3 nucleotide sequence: TGTGCCAGCAGCCACGGGACAGGGTGGTCCTACGAGCAGTACTTC.

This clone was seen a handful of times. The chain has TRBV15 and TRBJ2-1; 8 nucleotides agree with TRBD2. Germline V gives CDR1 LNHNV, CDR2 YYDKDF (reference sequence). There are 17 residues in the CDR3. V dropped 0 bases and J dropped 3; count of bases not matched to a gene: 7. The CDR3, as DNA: TGTGCCACCAGCAGAGATGGCGGGAGGTGGGACTACAATGAGCAGTTCTTC. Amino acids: CATSRDGGRWDYNEQFF.

CDR3 region: CASSYPHGGSYNEQFF. The DNA of the CDR3 is TGTGCCAGCAGTTACCCTCACGGAGGTTCCTACAATGAGCAGTTCTTC. The V gene is TRBV11-2, the J gene TRBJ2-1; maybe TRBD2 (5 bases). This CDR3 region has 16 residues. CDR1 is SGHAT, CDR2 FQNNGV, per germline. V lost 6 bases and J 1 base, leaving 16 bases between the germline ends.

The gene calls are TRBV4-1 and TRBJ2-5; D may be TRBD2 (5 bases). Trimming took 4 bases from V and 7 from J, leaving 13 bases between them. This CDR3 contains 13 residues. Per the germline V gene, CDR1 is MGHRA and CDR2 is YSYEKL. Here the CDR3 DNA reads TGCGCCAGCAGCCCTAGCCCCTCAGGGACCCAGTACTTC. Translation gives CASSPSPSGTQYF.

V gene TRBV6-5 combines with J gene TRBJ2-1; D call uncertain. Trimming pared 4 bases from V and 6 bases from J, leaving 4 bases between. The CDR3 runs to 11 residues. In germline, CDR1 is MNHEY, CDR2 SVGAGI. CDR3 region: CASSLGNEQFF. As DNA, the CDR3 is TGTGCCAGCAGTTTGGGCAATGAGCAGTTCTTC.

The CDR3 DNA is TGTGCCAGCAGCCCCCGGTTTAGCTCCTACGAGCAGTACTTC. Translated, it gives CASSPRFSSYEQYF. The chain uses TRBV14 and TRBJ2-7; D not certain. CDR3 length: 14 residues. Trimming took 4 bases from V and 0 from J, leaving 10 bases between them. Germline assignment: CDR1 SGHDN and CDR2 FVKESK.